This T cell receptor (beta chain) was recorded in a study of beta chain features in type 1 diabetes. Points from the study as a whole: Across all four CD4+ subsets, people with type 1 diabetes showed modestly shorter TCRB CDR3s. In patients and controls equally, PCR might favor templates that are shorter. No resolution was reached here on whether HLA type influences TCRB rearrangement. Insertion counts at VDJ junctions were lower in type 1 diabetes patients, who also showed more deletions there.

This clone was picked up a small number of times. The antigen is undetermined. V shed 5 bases, J shed 5 bases, and the junction held 5 bases outside the gene matches. The CDR3 is made up of 14 amino acids. Germline CDR1 and CDR2: SGHVS and FQNEAQ. The sequenced template was cDNA made from the entire isolated RNA. Libraries were prepared by immunoSEQ multiplex PCR; TCRdb keeps only in-frame clonotypes and omits some of them. The table has about 170,000 clones, 6.5% to 9.5% seen once. CD45RO/CCR7/CD25/CD127/CD95/CD27 staining was used to isolate CD4+ naive, central memory, regulatory and stem cell-like memory cells by sorting.

This rearrangement joins TRBV7-8 to TRBJ2-2; 7 bases map to TRBD2. Sequencing input: central memory CD4+ T cells from blood. The sequence was obtained from a woman aged 40 to 55 with type 1 diabetes. CDR3 DNA: TGTGCCAGCAGCCCCCAGGGAGGGACCGGGGAGCTGTTTTTT. This gives the protein CASSPQGGTGELFF.